The 27 T cell receptor beta chains below were found in one sample sequenced in a study of neurological immune-mediated disorders. TCRdb called the 5' RACE reads again in MiXCR, with one record for every CDR3 protein. Among about 87,000 distinct CDR3 sequences listed, roughly 3.5% were seen once. The sequenced material came from PBMCs. Receptors originate from a woman in her fifties or sixties with multiple sclerosis.

At least ten counts were recorded for this clonotype. Written as DNA, the CDR3 is TGTGCCAGCAGCCCGGGGGGTCTCTATGGCTACACCTTC. Its protein is CASSPGGLYGYTF. The V gene is TRBV7-2, the J gene TRBJ1-2; possible D gene TRBD1, 5 bases. The CDR3 extends over 13 amino acids. In germline, CDR1 is SGHTA, CDR2 FQGNSA. Trimming pared 5 bases from V and 4 bases from J, leaving 11 bases between.

This chain uses TRBV27 with TRBJ2-2, with TRBD2 matching 7 bases. Germline V gives CDR1 MNHEY, CDR2 SMNVEV (reference sequence). CDR3 length: 14 residues. V dropped 3 bases and J dropped 7; count of bases not matched to a gene: 5. The chain's CDR3 is CASSFGRGVGELFF. DNA for the CDR3: TGTGCCAGCAGTTTCGGACGGGGGGTCGGGGAGCTGTTTTTT.

At least ten counts were recorded for this clonotype. The V gene is TRBV5-8, the J gene TRBJ2-5; D uncertain. V lost 5 bases to trimming and J lost 3 bases, with 17 bases between them. The length of the CDR3 is 15 residues. CDR1 and CDR2 from the germline V gene are SGHTS and YDEGEE. The CDR3, as DNA: TGTGCCAGCAGGCCCCCCGACTCAATGAAAGAGACCCAGTACTTC. This sequence encodes CASRPPDSMKETQYF.

In its sample, this clonotype was seen many times. The gene calls are TRBV21-1 and TRBJ2-2; no DNA check was done on the table's D call, TRBD1. TRBV21-1 is marked as a pseudogene. The CDR3 sequence is 16 residues long. In nucleotides, the CDR3 is TGTGCCAGCAGCACTACCCCTGGGGCCAACACCGGGGAGCTGTTTTTT. This codes for CASSTTPGANTGELFF.

At least ten counts were recorded for this clonotype. The CDR3 sequence: CSANLRANTGELFF. The CDR3 coding sequence is TGCAGTGCTAATCTCAGAGCGAACACCGGGGAGCTGTTTTTT. This chain connects TRBV20-1 to TRBJ2-2, with no clear D. CDR1 and CDR2 (germline): DFQATT, SNEGSKA (reference sequence). The CDR3 contains 14 residues. Trimming left V 4 bases short and J 0 bases short, with 9 bases between.

This clonotype occurred many times. This chain uses TRBV5-1 with TRBJ2-7; no definite D call. The germline V and J ends were trimmed by 1 base and 3 bases, with 14 bases remaining between them. Germline CDR1 is SGHRS and CDR2 is YFSETQ. This CDR3 is built from 15 residues. CDR3 amino acids: CASSLSTPGNYEQYF. CDR3 nucleotide sequence: TGCGCCAGCAGCTTGTCGACCCCTGGTAACTACGAGCAGTACTTC.

Many counts were recorded for this clonotype. The chain is built from TRBV20-1 and TRBJ1-1, with a tentative D call TRBD1 (6 bases). The V end lost 6 bases, the J end lost 4 bases, and 24 bases lay between the germline ends. The CDR3 sequence is 16 residues long. Germline CDR1 and CDR2: DFQATT and SNEGSKA (reference sequence). The CDR3 reads CSARSRRRGGGTEAFF. The CDR3 bases are TGCAGTGCCAGGTCGCGGCGACGCGGGGGCGGCACTGAAGCTTTCTTT.

In its sample, this clonotype was seen many times. This chain uses TRBV7-2 with TRBJ2-4, with 9 bases matching TRBD2. Germline CDR1 is SGHTA and CDR2 is FQGNSA. This CDR3 spans 17 amino acids. Trimming took 5 bases from V and 5 from J; bases not matched to a gene: 13. The CDR3 DNA reads TGTGCCAGCAGCCTTCAGGCTTTAGCGGGGGCCCAAAACATTCAGTACTTC. Protein sequence: CASSLQALAGAQNIQYF.

This clonotype appeared many times. The chain's CDR3 is CSASPPGLSYYEQYF. The CDR3 region has the DNA TGCAGTGCTAGCCCCCCCGGCCTTTCCTACTACGAGCAGTACTTC. This chain connects TRBV20-1 to TRBJ2-7, with D unclear. The germline V and J ends were trimmed by 3 bases and 3 bases, with 18 bases remaining between them. CDR1 DFQATT and CDR2 SNEGSKA come from the germline V gene (reference sequence). The CDR3 length is 15 residues.

This clonotype was seen repeatedly, ten times or more. The rearrangement joins TRBV12-3 or TRBV12-4 to TRBJ1-5, with D unresolved. This CDR3 spans 12 amino acids. V was cut by 1 base and J by 2 bases, with 0 bases left in between. The chain's CDR3 is CASSLGNQPQHF. The CDR3 DNA follows: TGTGCCAGCAGTTTAGGCAATCAGCCCCAGCATTTT.

This clonotype appeared many times. This chain links TRBV20-1 with TRBJ2-7; tentative D call: TRBD1 (6 bases). Trimming left V 5 bases short and J 2 bases short, with 16 bases between. Germline values: CDR1 DFQATT, CDR2 SNEGSKA (reference sequence). This CDR3 has 14 amino acids. The CDR3 bases are TGCAGTGCTCCAGATCGCAACAGGGCCTACGAGCAGTACTTC. Translated: CSAPDRNRAYEQYF.

This clonotype has at least ten counts. V gene TRBV20-1 combines with J gene TRBJ1-1, with D hard to call. This CDR3 comprises 11 residues. Germline CDR1 DFQATT, CDR2 SNEGSKA (reference sequence). The chain's CDR3 is CTPRWYTEAFF. The CDR3 DNA is TGCACTCCCCGGTGGTACACTGAAGCTTTCTTT.

Details on this clonotype: A much larger clone is a single base away; this may be a read error. The V call is TRBV3-1, the J call TRBJ1-2; no reliable D call. The CDR3 loop spans 15 amino acids. Trimming stripped 1 base from V and 2 bases from J, with 11 bases between. The V gene's germline CDR1 is LGHDT and CDR2 YNNKEL (reference sequence). This CDR3 reads CASSQVSTTNYGYTF. The CDR3 nucleotides read TGTGCCAGCAGCCAAGTGTCAACGACGAACTATGGCTACACCTTC.

This clonotype has a count of ten or more. This chain uses TRBV20-1 with TRBJ2-3; 8 bases fit TRBD2. Losses at the gene ends were 3 bases for V and 2 bases for J; bases not matched to a gene: 7. In germline, CDR1 is DFQATT, CDR2 SNEGSKA (reference sequence). The CDR3 runs 15 residues. The CDR3 nucleotides are TGCAGTGCTAGTAAAGCGGGGGACCCCACAGATACGCAGTATTTT. It encodes CSASKAGDPTDTQYF.

This clonotype has at least ten counts. The rearrangement links TRBV19 to TRBJ1-1; 7 bases fit TRBD1. The trim removed 2 bases at V and 6 bases at J, leaving 9 bases unmatched. CDR1 is LNHDA, CDR2 SQIVND, per germline (reference sequence). The CDR3 runs to 15 residues. The CDR3 region has the DNA TGTGCCAGTAGTATACGACCGGGACAGTCCCCTGAAGCTTTCTTT. Encoded protein: CASSIRPGQSPEAFF.

In its sample, this clonotype was seen many times. Here the CDR3 DNA reads TGTGCCAGCAGCTTGGAGGGGACCCAGTACTTC. Translated, it gives CASSLEGTQYF. V is TRBV5-5 and J is TRBJ2-5; D unclear. This CDR3 region has 11 residues. Trimming pared 0 bases from V and 7 bases from J, leaving 4 bases between. Germline loops: CDR1 SGHKS, CDR2 YYEKEE (reference sequence).

This clonotype was found many times. This sequence joins TRBV5-1 and TRBJ2-2; 7 bases are a match to TRBD2. Germline assignment: CDR1 SGHRS and CDR2 YFSETQ. The length of the CDR3 is 14 residues. J lost 3 bases, V lost 3 bases, and 2 bases had no gene match. CDR3 nucleotide sequence: TGCGCCAGCAGCTCGCTAGCGGACACCGGGGAGCTGTTTTTT. It encodes CASSSLADTGELFF.

In its sample, this clonotype was seen many times. The chain recombines TRBV7-3 with TRBJ2-1; the D gene could be TRBD1 or TRBD2 (5 bases each). The CDR3 runs to 14 residues. Trimming removed 5 bases at V and 4 bases at J, with 12 bases between. The germline gives CDR1 SGHTA, CDR2 FQGTGA. CDR3 nucleotide sequence: TGTGCCAGCAGCCCCGGGACGGGTTACAATGAGCAGTTCTTC. It specifies CASSPGTGYNEQFF. The full variable domain, its missing parts supplied by reference TRBV7-3 and TRBJ2-1, is GAGVSQTPSNKVTEKGKYVELRCDPISGHTALYWYRQSLGQGPEFLIYFQGTGAADDSGLPNDRFFAVRPEGSVSTLKIQRTERGDSAVYLCASSPGTGYNEQFFGPGTRLTVL.

This clonotype was recorded many times. The chain is built from TRBV10-3 and TRBJ1-1; D is undetermined. CDR3 size: 12 residues. The germline V gene has CDR1 ENHRY and CDR2 SYGVKD. The V end was cut by 3 bases, the J end by 4 bases, with 6 bases between. The CDR3 DNA reads as TGTGCCATCAGTGAACTAGGCACTGAAGCTTTCTTT. Protein sequence: CAISELGTEAFF.

This clonotype showed up many times. This sequence joins TRBV6-4 and TRBJ2-2; 10 nucleotides agree with TRBD1. Germline assignment: CDR1 MRHNA and CDR2 SNTAGT. The CDR3 is made up of 15 amino acids. J lost 4 bases, V lost 7 bases, and 6 bases had no gene match. In DNA form, the CDR3 reads TGTGCCAGCAAGCCTGGGACAGGGGTCACCGGGGAGCTGTTTTTT. Translating it yields CASKPGTGVTGELFF.

This clonotype was counted many times. V and J are TRBV20-1 and TRBJ2-7; 15 bases match TRBD2. The germline V gene has CDR1 DFQATT and CDR2 SNEGSKA (reference sequence). There are 18 residues in the CDR3. The trim removed 1 base at V and 4 bases at J, leaving 11 bases unmatched. The DNA of the CDR3 is TGCAGTGCTAGAGTACCCGGGACTAGCGGGGGGAACATATACGAGCAGTACTTC. Translated: CSARVPGTSGGNIYEQYF.

This clonotype was detected ten times or more. The rearrangement links TRBV12-3 or TRBV12-4 to TRBJ2-7, with D unclear. The CDR3 has 13 residues. Trimming removed 4 bases at V and 0 bases at J, with 7 bases between. DNA for the CDR3: TGTGCCAGCAGTTGGGCGTTCTCCTACGAGCAGTACTTC. This codes for CASSWAFSYEQYF.

In its sample, this clonotype was seen many times. V is TRBV20-1 and J is TRBJ2-1; D uncertain. Germline V gives CDR1 DFQATT, CDR2 SNEGSKA (reference sequence). V lost 2 bases and J 0 bases, leaving 8 bases between the germline ends. The length of the CDR3 is 14 residues. In nucleotides, the CDR3 is TGCAGTGCTAGAATGAGGAGCTCCTACAATGAGCAGTTCTTC. It specifies CSARMRSSYNEQFF.

At least ten counts were recorded for this clonotype. The V gene is TRBV5-1, the J gene TRBJ1-4; possibly TRBD1 for D (5 bases). Looked up from germline, CDR1 is SGHRS and CDR2 is YFSETQ. V lost 3 bases and J lost 7, with 13 bases in between. The CDR3 loop spans 14 amino acids. The CDR3 DNA sequence: TGCGCCAGCAGCTGGGGTTCGGGGGGTGAAAAACTGTTTTTT. It codes for CASSWGSGGEKLFF.

This clonotype was seen many times. V is TRBV27 and J is TRBJ2-1, with 7 bases fitting TRBD1. After removal of 5 bases from V and 7 bases from J, the junction contained 8 bases not matched to a gene. The CDR3 totals 14 residues. Germline CDR1 reads MNHEY; CDR2 reads SMNVEV (reference sequence). CDR3 DNA sequence: TGTGCCAGCAGTGTGATACAGGGGAAGAATGAGCAGTTCTTC. Encoded protein: CASSVIQGKNEQFF.

This clonotype was counted between two and nine times. The chain uses TRBV10-3 and TRBJ1-6; tentative D call: TRBD1 (5 bases). The germline V and J ends were trimmed by 10 bases and 6 bases, with 16 bases remaining between them. The CDR3 spans 14 residues. CDR1 is ENHRY, CDR2 SYGVKD, per germline. The CDR3 spells CATWTLLGNSPLHF. CDR3 in DNA: TGTGCCACATGGACACTCCTCGGTAATTCACCCCTCCACTTT.

This clonotype appeared many times. The rearrangement joins TRBV7-6 to TRBJ2-2, with TRBD1 matching over 8 bases. In germline, CDR1 is SGHVS, CDR2 FNYEAQ. V lost 5 bases, J lost 6 bases, and 8 bases stayed unmatched. This CDR3 contains 15 residues. This CDR3 reads CASSQQGEVAGELFF. In nucleotides, the CDR3 is TGTGCCAGCAGCCAACAGGGGGAGGTAGCCGGGGAGCTGTTTTTT.